A selection of T cell receptor beta chains follows, all from one sample in a study of blood T cell repertoires in COVID-19. Data came from immunoSEQ multiplex PCR; TCRdb stores just in-frame clones and leaves some out. Of 310,000 or so clones in the sample, about 93% were seen once. Sequencing used PBMCs or T cells enriched from blood (not recorded which). The source of these receptors is a woman aged 25 to 39 who had recovered from COVID-19. CDR3s include the opening cysteine and the closing phenylalanine or tryptophan. A D gene is named only where the DNA matches it firmly. Clone sizes are given selectively: once, few, many, or a class where the clone is expanded.

clone_size j_call v_call d_call cdr3_nt cdr3_aa
- TRBJ2-3 TRBV3-1/TRBV3-2 - TGTGCCAGCATCCTAACTATCGAGGTCACAGATACGCAGTATTTT CASILTIEVTDTQYF
- TRBJ2-2 TRBV10-3 - TGTGCCACAGGACAAACCGGGGAGCTGTTTTTT CATGQTGELFF
- TRBJ2-2 TRBV18 TRBD2 TGTGCCAGCTCACCCGGGACTACCAACACCGGGGAGCTGTTTTTT CASSPGTTNTGELFF
- TRBJ2-7 TRBV27 TRBD1 TGTGCCAGCAGTTCCATCAAACTAAACAGGGGGCTCTCCTACGAGCAGTACTTC CASSSIKLNRGLSYEQYF
- TRBJ2-7 TRBV7-9 - TGTGCCAGCAGCTTACTGGGAGGCGAGCAGTACTTC CASSLLGGEQYF
- TRBJ2-1 TRBV20-1 TRBD2 TGCAGTGCTAGTGTTGTACTAGCGGGCAATGAGCAGTTCTTC CSASVVLAGNEQFF
- TRBJ2-7 TRBV24-1 TRBD2 TGTGCCACCAGTGATTCGTCATCCACTAGCGGGAGGTTCTACGAGCAGTACTTC CATSDSSSTSGRFYEQYF
- TRBJ2-7 TRBV24-1 TRBD1 TGTGCCACCAGTAGTAGGACAGGGTACGAGCAGTACTTC CATSSRTGYEQYF
- TRBJ2-7 TRBV7-9 - TGTGCCAGCAGCTCCACAGGTGTCTACGAGCAGTACTTC CASSSTGVYEQYF
- TRBJ2-3 TRBV4-1 - TGCGCCAGCAGCCAAGTCGGACTTGAAGGACCGCAGTATTTT CASSQVGLEGPQYF
once TRBJ1-3 TRBV3-1/TRBV3-2 - TGTGCCAGCAGCCGCGGACAGCTGGGAAACACCATATATTTT CASSRGQLGNTIYF
- TRBJ2-5 TRBV6-2/TRBV6-3 TRBD1 TGTGCCAGCAGTTACCGGGACAGGACGAAAGAGACCCAGTACTTC CASSYRDRTKETQYF
- TRBJ1-1 TRBV27 - TGTGCCAGCAGGGACAGTTCCTTTGAAGCTTTCTTT CASRDSSFEAFF
- TRBJ2-1 TRBV4-1 - TGCGCCAGCAGCCTCGACAGTTCCTTTTCCTACAATGAGCAGTTCTTC CASSLDSSFSYNEQFF
once TRBJ2-7 TRBV5-6 TRBD2 TGTGCCAGCGCCCCTGGGGCTAGCGGGAACTACGAGCAGTACTTC CASAPGASGNYEQYF
- TRBJ2-7 TRBV9 - TGTGCCAGCAGCGTTGCTAGCGATAGCTCCTACGAGCAGTACTTC CASSVASDSSYEQYF
- TRBJ2-2 TRBV10-3 - TGTGCCATCAGCGCCGGGATAAACACCGGGGAGCTGTTTTTT CAISAGINTGELFF
- TRBJ1-1 TRBV5-4 - TGTGCCAGCAGCATGACAGCTAACACTGAAGCTTTCTTT CASSMTANTEAFF
- TRBJ1-4 TRBV7-9 - TGTGCCAGCAGCTCGGGAACAACTAATGAAAAACTGTTTTTT CASSSGTTNEKLFF
- TRBJ2-1 TRBV24-1 - TGTGCCACCAGTAAAACCCCACAAAGCTCCTACAATGAGCAGTTCTTC CATSKTPQSSYNEQFF
- TRBJ2-2 TRBV10-3 TRBD2 TGTGCCACAAGGCACCAAGCGGGAGATACCGGGGAGCTGTTTTTT CATRHQAGDTGELFF
- TRBJ1-5 TRBV6-1 - TGTGCCAGCAGTGAATGGGCAGGGGAGCCCCAGCATTTT CASSEWAGEPQHF
- TRBJ2-5 TRBV5-1 TRBD1 TGCGCCAGCAGCGGCGGACAGGGTGGGGAGACCCAGTACTTC CASSGGQGGETQYF
- TRBJ1-6 TRBV19 TRBD1 TGTGCCAGCAGGGGGTTGGGACCCCTCCACTTT CASRGLGPLHF
- TRBJ1-3 TRBV5-8 - TGTGCCAGCAGCCTCGGAGCCATATATTTT CASSLGAIYF
- TRBJ1-2 TRBV7-3 - TGTGCCAGCAGCCCAAAGGCTGGAGACAGAAGCTATGGCTACACCTTC CASSPKAGDRSYGYTF
- TRBJ2-5 TRBV19 - TGTGCCAGTAGCCAGGGCAAGCTATCGTACCAAGAGACCCAGTACTTC CASSQGKLSYQETQYF
- TRBJ2-3 TRBV4-3 - TGCGCCAGCAGCCAAGATCTTAAAGGACTAAGCACAGATACGCAGTATTTT CASSQDLKGLSTDTQYF
- TRBJ1-2 TRBV28 - TGTGCCAGCAGACAGGAGAACTATGGCTACACCTTC CASRQENYGYTF
- TRBJ2-2 TRBV4-2 TRBD1 TGTGCCAGCAGCGCTGGGACAGCTGTCACCGGGGAGCTGTTTTTT CASSAGTAVTGELFF
- TRBJ2-1 TRBV11-3 TRBD2 TGTGCCAGCAGCTTCATAGCGGGGGACAATGAGCAGTTCTTC CASSFIAGDNEQFF
- TRBJ1-1 TRBV19 - TGTGCCAGTAGTTCAGGGGCCAACACTGAAGCTTTCTTT CASSSGANTEAFF
- TRBJ1-4 TRBV7-9 TRBD1 TGTGCCAGCACCGCGACAGGGGGCGTTACAACTAATGAAAAACTGTTTTTT CASTATGGVTTNEKLFF
- TRBJ2-7 TRBV7-6 TRBD2 TGTGCCAGCAGCTTAGATGATACTAGCGACGAGCAGTACTTC CASSLDDTSDEQYF
- TRBJ1-1 TRBV11-2 - TGTGCCAGCAGCCTGCGGCTGGAAGCTTTCTTT CASSLRLEAFF
once TRBJ2-1 TRBV21-1 - TGTGCCAGCAGCAAAGTGGCAGATGGACTAGCGGGAGCCAGGATTTACAATGAGCAGTTCTTC CASSKVADGLAGARIYNEQFF
- TRBJ1-2 TRBV3-1/TRBV3-2 - TGTGCCAGCAGCCAAGGAACGGGAGTCTATGGCTACACCTTC CASSQGTGVYGYTF